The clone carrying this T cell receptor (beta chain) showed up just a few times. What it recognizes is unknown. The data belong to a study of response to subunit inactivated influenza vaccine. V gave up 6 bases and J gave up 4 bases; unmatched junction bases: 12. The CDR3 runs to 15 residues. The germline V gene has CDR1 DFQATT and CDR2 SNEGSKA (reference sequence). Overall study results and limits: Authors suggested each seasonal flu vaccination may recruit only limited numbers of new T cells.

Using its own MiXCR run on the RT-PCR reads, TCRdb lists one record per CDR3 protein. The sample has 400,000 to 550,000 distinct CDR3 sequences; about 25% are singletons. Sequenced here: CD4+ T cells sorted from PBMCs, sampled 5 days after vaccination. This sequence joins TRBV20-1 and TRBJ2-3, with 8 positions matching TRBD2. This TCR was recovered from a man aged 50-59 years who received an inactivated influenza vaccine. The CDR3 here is CSATWASGGSDTQYF. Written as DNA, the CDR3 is TGCAGTGCCACCTGGGCGAGCGGGGGCTCAGATACGCAGTATTTT.